This is a list of T cell receptor beta chains from one sample in a study of human T cells and chemical hapten exposure. Each CDR3 protein gets one entry after TCRdb re-called the RACE reads with MiXCR. The data show more than 55,000 distinct CDR3 sequences, with roughly 9.8% seen just once and 3.3% held by the top ten. Specimen: whole blood, collected in connection with sensitization to the hapten diphenylcyclopropenone (DPC). The receptors shown here come from a woman aged 40 to 55 with alopecia areata. Some clones in this sample may be carry-over from other donors' samples. Each CDR3 is given with its conserved first and last residue. The order of the fields is clone size, V gene, D gene, J gene, CDR3 protein, CDR3 DNA. The D gene is left open where the match is weak. Some rows mark clone size as missing; the rest say once, few, many or name a class of expanded clone.

many	TRBV11-3	NA	TRBJ2-1	CASSSGPSYNEQFF	TGTGCCAGCAGCTCGGGACCAAGCTACAATGAGCAGTTCTTC
many	TRBV7-9	TRBD1	TRBJ2-5	CASSSRVDRKETQYF	TGTGCCAGCAGCTCACGAGTGGACAGGAAAGAGACCCAGTACTTC
few	TRBV4-2	NA	TRBJ1-4	CASSQGARGGTNEKLFF	TGTGCCAGCAGCCAAGGGGCCAGGGGAGGAACTAATGAAAAACTGTTTTTT
NA	TRBV3-1	NA	TRBJ2-7	CASSFRASGSYEQYF	TGTGCCAGCAGTTTCAGGGCCAGCGGCTCCTACGAGCAGTACTTC
many	TRBV29-1	NA	TRBJ1-4	CSAQGGTNEKLFF	TGCAGCGCTCAGGGCGGTACTAATGAAAAACTGTTTTTT
many	TRBV5-1	TRBD2	TRBJ2-1	CASSLGLAGVLKKFF	TGCGCCAGCAGTCTTGGCTTAGCGGGGGTGCTTAAAAAGTTCTTC
NA	TRBV7-7	TRBD2	TRBJ2-5	CASSLVTGGQETQYF	TGTGCCAGCAGCTTAGTAACGGGGGGGCAAGAGACCCAGTACTTC
NA	TRBV7-2	NA	TRBJ2-1	CASSLGTGYLEQFF	TGTGCCAGCAGCTTAGGTACGGGGTATCTTGAGCAGTTCTTC
NA	TRBV29-1	NA	TRBJ1-1	CSVVGAGTEAFF	TGCAGCGTTGTCGGAGCAGGGACTGAAGCTTTCTTT
many	TRBV6-2/TRBV6-3	TRBD2	TRBJ2-1	CASSSRLAGGEQFF	TGTGCCAGCAGCTCTCGACTAGCGGGGGGTGAGCAGTTCTTC
NA	TRBV4-1	NA	TRBJ2-3	CASSQAKTEGDTQYF	TGCGCCAGCAGCCAAGCTAAAACAGAGGGAGATACGCAGTATTTT
NA	TRBV5-1	NA	TRBJ1-4	CASSLSAVNEKLFF	TGCGCCAGCAGCTTGAGTGCGGTTAATGAAAAACTGTTTTTT
few	TRBV5-1	NA	TRBJ2-2	CASRPYGGVTGELFF	TGCGCCAGCAGACCCTACGGGGGAGTCACCGGGGAGCTGTTTTTT
many	TRBV7-9	NA	TRBJ1-5	CASRIDGNQPQHF	TGTGCCAGCAGGATAGACGGCAATCAGCCCCAGCATTTT
many	TRBV7-9	NA	TRBJ2-7	CASSPQGVLSYEQYF	TGTGCCAGCAGCCCCCAGGGCGTCCTCTCCTACGAGCAGTACTTC
many	TRBV6-6	NA	TRBJ2-3	CASSYGGTDTQYF	TGTGCCAGCAGTTATGGGGGGACAGATACGCAGTATTTT
many	TRBV28	TRBD1	TRBJ1-2	CASSSQTPRTGAYGYTF	TGTGCCAGCAGTTCCCAGACTCCGCGGACAGGGGCCTATGGCTACACCTTC